This TCR beta chain was sequenced during a study of identical twins. Germline V gene sequence: CDR1 SGDLS, CDR2 YYNGEE. J gave up 7 bases and V 4 bases, and 6 bases lay outside the gene matches. The CDR3 contains 15 residues. General observations from the study: Invariant T cells like MAIT and iNKT could partly confound the zero-insertion analyses.

This clonotype was observed a handful of times. Its target is not known. Carrying unique molecular identifiers, the cDNA also gained a universal primer site through template switching. TCRdb reprocessed the 5' RACE reads via MiXCR and lists one record per CDR3 protein. The table records 520,000 or so distinct CDR3 sequences, roughly 21% of them present only once. In addition, the sample was reused for a study of T cells expressing NK-cell markers. That paper states: Dominant NKG2C+ clonotypes were found to form roughly 1.0-7.0% of CD8+ T cells in over five donors. Researchers report these clonotypes also headed the CD3+CD56-NKG2C+ fraction in several donors.

Specimen: CD4+ T cells sorted from blood. The chain has TRBV9 and TRBJ2-1; 12 bases line up with TRBD2. The TCR originated in a woman younger than 30 in good health. CDR3 protein: CASSLAGGISNEQFF. The CDR3 coding sequence is TGTGCCAGCAGCCTAGCGGGAGGGATTAGTAATGAGCAGTTCTTC.